The 6 T cell receptor beta chains below were found in one sample sequenced in a study of blood T cell repertoires in COVID-19. Clones were sequenced by immunoSEQ multiplex PCR, and TCRdb holds only the in-frame ones, with some missing. The sample shows about 200,000 clones, around 88% of them seen only once. Sequencing input: peripheral blood. Receptors were obtained from a man younger than 30 with active or convalescent COVID-19.

The CDR3 reads CASSTRASGRTDTQYF. Here the CDR3 DNA reads TGTGCCAGCAGCACGCGCGCTAGCGGGAGGACAGATACGCAGTATTTT. V gene TRBV9 combines with J gene TRBJ2-3; 11 nucleotides line up with TRBD2. V shed 4 bases, J shed 3 bases, and the junction held 7 bases outside the gene matches. The germline gives CDR1 SGDLS, CDR2 YYNGEE. CDR3 length equals 16 residues.

Only one count was recorded for this clone. The CDR3 reads CASSRWGQGANEQYF. CDR3 bases: TGTGCCAGCAGCCGTTGGGGACAGGGGGCCAACGAGCAGTACTTC. The chain couples TRBV28 to TRBJ2-7; 12 bases agree with TRBD1. This CDR3 region has 15 residues. CDR1 is MDHEN, CDR2 SYDVKM, per germline. After removal of 6 bases from V and 5 bases from J, the junction contained 8 bases not matched to a gene.

The chain recombines TRBV19 with TRBJ2-5, with 8 bases fitting TRBD2. The V and J ends lost 10 bases and 2 bases, in that order; junction bases with no gene match: 21. Looked up from germline, CDR1 is LNHDA and CDR2 is SQIVND (reference sequence). The CDR3 length is 18 residues. The CDR3 spells CAKNNGGLAGGEQETQYF. The CDR3 DNA is TGTGCCAAGAACAACGGAGGGCTAGCGGGTGGCGAACAAGAGACCCAGTACTTC.

In this sample, this clone turned up a few times. The V call is TRBV7-8, the J call TRBJ1-5; D uncertain. The CDR3 totals 16 residues. V was pared by 2 bases and J by 0 bases, with 11 bases between. Germline V lookup: CDR1 SGHVS, CDR2 FQNEAQ. The CDR3 sequence: CASSLLRRVSNQPQHF. CDR3 DNA sequence: TGTGCCAGCAGCTTATTACGCCGGGTTAGCAATCAGCCCCAGCATTTT.

This clone was picked up a small number of times. This sequence joins TRBV30 and TRBJ2-7, with D perhaps matching TRBD1 (5 bases). CDR1 is GTSNPN, CDR2 SVGIG, per germline (reference sequence). The length of the CDR3 is 11 residues. V was clipped by 6 bases and J by 0 bases, with 6 bases between them. Written as DNA, the CDR3 is TGTGCCTGCAGGGCCTCCTACGAGCAGTACTTC. Translated, it gives CACRASYEQYF. The full variable domain, its missing parts supplied by reference TRBV30 and TRBJ2-7, is SQTIHQWPATLVQPVGSPLSLECTVEGTSNPNLYWYRQAAGRGLQLLFYSVGIGQISSEVPQNLSASRPQDRQFILSSKKLLLSDSGFYLCACRASYEQYFGPGTRLTVT.

This clone was seen a few times. V gene TRBV7-2 combines with J gene TRBJ1-2, with 8 bases lining up with TRBD1. The CDR3 length is 14 residues. Germline CDR1 and CDR2: SGHTA and FQGNSA. After removal of 1 base from V and 7 bases from J, the junction contained 5 bases not matched to a gene. The CDR3 DNA reads as TGTGCCAGCAGCTTAGGCTCAGGGGGCCCTGGCTACACCTTC. Its translation is CASSLGSGGPGYTF.